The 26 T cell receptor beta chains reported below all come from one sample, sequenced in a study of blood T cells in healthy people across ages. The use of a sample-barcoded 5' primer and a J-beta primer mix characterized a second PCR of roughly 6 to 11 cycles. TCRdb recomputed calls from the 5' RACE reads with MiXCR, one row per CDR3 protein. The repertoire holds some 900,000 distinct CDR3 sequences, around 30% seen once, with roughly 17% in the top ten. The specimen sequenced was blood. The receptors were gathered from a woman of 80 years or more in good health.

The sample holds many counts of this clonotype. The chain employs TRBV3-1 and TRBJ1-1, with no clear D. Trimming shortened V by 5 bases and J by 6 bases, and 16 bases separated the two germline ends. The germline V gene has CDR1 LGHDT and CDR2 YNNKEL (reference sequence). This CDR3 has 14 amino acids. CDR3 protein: CASSDLAGASEAFF. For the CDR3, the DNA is TGTGCCAGCAGCGACTTAGCAGGAGCTTCTGAAGCTTTCTTT.

Here the CDR3 DNA reads TGTGCCTGGAGGAAAGATATCTATGGCTACACCTTC. The encoded protein is CAWRKDIYGYTF. The chain recombines TRBV30 with TRBJ1-2; the D is unclear. Trimming removed 3 bases at V and 4 bases at J, with 9 bases between. Germline CDR1 GTSNPN, CDR2 SVGIG (reference sequence). The CDR3 spans 12 residues.

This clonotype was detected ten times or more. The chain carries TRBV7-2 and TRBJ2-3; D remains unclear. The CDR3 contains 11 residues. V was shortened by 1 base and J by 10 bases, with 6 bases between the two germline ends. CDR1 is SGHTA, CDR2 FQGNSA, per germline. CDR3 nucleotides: TGTGCCAGCAGCTTAGTTGGCGCGCAGTATTTT. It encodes CASSLVGAQYF.

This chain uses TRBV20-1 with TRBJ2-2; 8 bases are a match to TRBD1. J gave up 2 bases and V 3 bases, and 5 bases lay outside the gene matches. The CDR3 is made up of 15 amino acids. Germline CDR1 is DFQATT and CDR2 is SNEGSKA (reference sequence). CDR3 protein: CSARGDRRNTGELFF. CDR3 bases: TGCAGTGCTAGGGGGGACAGGCGAAACACCGGGGAGCTGTTTTTT.

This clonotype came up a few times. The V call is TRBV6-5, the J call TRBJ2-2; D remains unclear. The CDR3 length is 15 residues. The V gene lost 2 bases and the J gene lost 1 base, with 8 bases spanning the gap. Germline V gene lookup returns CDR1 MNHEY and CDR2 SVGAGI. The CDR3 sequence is CASSYEARNTGELFF. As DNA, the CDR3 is TGTGCCAGCAGTTACGAGGCACGGAACACCGGGGAGCTGTTTTTT.

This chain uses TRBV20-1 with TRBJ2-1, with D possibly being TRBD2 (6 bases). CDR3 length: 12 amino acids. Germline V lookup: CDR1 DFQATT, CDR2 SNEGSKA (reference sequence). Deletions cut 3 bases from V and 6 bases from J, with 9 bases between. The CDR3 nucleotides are TGCAGTGCTAGTACGGGGGTCAATGAGCAGTTCTTC. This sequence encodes CSASTGVNEQFF.

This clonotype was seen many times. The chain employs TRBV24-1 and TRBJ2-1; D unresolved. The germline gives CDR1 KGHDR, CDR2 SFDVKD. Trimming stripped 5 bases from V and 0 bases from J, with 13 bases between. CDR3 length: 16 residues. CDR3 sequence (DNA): TGTGCCACCAGTGGGGGTATTAGGGCCTCCTACAATGAGCAGTTCTTC. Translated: CATSGGIRASYNEQFF.

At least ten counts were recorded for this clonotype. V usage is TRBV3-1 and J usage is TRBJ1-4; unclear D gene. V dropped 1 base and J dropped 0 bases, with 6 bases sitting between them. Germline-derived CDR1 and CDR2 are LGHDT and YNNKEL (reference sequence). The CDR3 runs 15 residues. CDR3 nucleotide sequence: TGTGCCAGCAGCCAAGGGCCTACAACTAATGAAAAACTGTTTTTT. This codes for CASSQGPTTNEKLFF. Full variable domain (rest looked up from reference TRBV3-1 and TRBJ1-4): DTAVSQTPKYLVTQMGNDKSIKCEQNLGHDTMYWYKQDSKKFLKIMFSYNNKELIINETVPNRFSPKSPDKAHLNLHINSLELGDSAVYFCASSQGPTTNEKLFFGSGTQLSVL.

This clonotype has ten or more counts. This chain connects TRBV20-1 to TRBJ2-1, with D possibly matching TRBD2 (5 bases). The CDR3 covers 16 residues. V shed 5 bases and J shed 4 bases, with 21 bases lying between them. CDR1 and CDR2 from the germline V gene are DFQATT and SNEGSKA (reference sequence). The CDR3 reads CSAAGGHLSAYNEQFF. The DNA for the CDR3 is TGCAGTGCTGCTGGCGGGCACCTTTCCGCTTACAATGAGCAGTTCTTC.

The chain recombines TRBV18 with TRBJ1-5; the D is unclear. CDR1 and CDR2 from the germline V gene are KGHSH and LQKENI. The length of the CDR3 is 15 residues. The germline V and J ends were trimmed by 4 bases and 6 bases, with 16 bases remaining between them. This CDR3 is CASSQLSGKGQPQHF. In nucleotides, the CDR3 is TGTGCCAGCTCACAACTATCGGGGAAAGGTCAGCCCCAGCATTTT.

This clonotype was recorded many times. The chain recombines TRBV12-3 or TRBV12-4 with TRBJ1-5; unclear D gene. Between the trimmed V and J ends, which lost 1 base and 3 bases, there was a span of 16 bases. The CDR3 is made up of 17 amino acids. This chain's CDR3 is CASSLGGKGTDNQPQHF. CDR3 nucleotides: TGTGCCAGCAGTTTAGGGGGTAAGGGAACTGACAATCAGCCCCAGCATTTT.

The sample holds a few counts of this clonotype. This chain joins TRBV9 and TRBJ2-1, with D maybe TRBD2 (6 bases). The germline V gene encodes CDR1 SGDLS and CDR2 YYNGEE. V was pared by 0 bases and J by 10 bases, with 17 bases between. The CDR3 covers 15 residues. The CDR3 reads CASSVGAGLKWEQFF. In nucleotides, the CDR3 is TGTGCCAGCAGCGTAGGGGCGGGGCTAAAATGGGAGCAGTTCTTC.

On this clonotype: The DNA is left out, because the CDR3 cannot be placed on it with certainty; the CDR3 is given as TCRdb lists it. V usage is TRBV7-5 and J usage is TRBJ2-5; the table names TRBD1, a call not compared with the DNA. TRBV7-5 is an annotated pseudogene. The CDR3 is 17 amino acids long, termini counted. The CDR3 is CISVSDPWGHKEETQYF.

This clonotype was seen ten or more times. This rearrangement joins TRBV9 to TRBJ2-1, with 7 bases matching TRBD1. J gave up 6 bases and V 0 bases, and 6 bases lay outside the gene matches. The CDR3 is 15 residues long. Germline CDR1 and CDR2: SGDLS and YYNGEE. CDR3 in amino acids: CASSVGRDSFNEQFF. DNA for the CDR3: TGTGCCAGCAGCGTAGGTCGGGACAGCTTCAATGAGCAGTTCTTC. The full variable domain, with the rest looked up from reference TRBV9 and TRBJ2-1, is DSGVTQTPKHLITATGQRVTLRCSPRSGDLSVYWYQQSLDQGLQFLIQYYNGEERAKGNILERFSAQQFPDLHSELNLSSLELGDSALYFCASSVGRDSFNEQFFGPGTRLTVL.

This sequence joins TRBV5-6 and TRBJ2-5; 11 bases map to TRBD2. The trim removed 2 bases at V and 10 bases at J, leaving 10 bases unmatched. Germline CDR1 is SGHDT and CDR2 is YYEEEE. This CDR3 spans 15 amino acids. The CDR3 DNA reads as TGTGCCAGCAGCTTAGGACTAGCGGGCCGATTGGACCAGTACTTC. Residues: CASSLGLAGRLDQYF. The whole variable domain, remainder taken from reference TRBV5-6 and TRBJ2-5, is DAGVTQSPTHLIKTRGQQVTLRCSPKSGHDTVSWYQQALGQGPQFIFQYYEEEERQRGNFPDRFSGHQFPNYSSELNVNALLLGDSALYLCASSLGLAGRLDQYFGPGTRLLVL.

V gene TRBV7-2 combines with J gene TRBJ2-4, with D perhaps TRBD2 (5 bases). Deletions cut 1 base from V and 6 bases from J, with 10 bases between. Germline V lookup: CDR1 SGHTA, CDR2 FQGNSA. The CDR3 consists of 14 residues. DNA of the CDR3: TGTGCCAGCAGCTTAGATCCCGGGATAAACATTCAGTACTTC. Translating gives CASSLDPGINIQYF.

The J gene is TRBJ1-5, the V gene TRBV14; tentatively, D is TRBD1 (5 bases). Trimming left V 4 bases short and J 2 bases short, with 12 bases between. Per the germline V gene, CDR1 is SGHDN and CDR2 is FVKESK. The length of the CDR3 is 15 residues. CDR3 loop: CASSPPDKGNQPQHF. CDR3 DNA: TGTGCCAGCAGCCCCCCGGACAAGGGCAATCAGCCCCAGCATTTT.

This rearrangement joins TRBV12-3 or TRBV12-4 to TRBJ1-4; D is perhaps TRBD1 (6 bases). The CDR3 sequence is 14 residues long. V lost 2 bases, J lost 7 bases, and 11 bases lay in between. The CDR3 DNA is TGTGCCAGCAGTTTACAGGGGCCCGGTGAAAAACTGTTTTTT. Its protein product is CASSLQGPGEKLFF.

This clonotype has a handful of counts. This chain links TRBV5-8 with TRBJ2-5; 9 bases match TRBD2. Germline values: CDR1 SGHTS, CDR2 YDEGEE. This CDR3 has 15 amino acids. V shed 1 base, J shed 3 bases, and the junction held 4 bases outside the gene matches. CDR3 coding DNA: TGTGCCAGCAGCTTGTCGCGGGGGGGGAAAGAGACCCAGTACTTC. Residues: CASSLSRGGKETQYF. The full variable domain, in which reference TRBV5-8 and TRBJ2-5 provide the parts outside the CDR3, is EAGVTQSPTHLIKTRGQQATLRCSPISGHTSVYWYQQALGLGLQFLLWYDEGEERNRGNFPPRFSGRQFPNYSSELNVNALELEDSALYLCASSLSRGGKETQYFGPGTRLLVL.

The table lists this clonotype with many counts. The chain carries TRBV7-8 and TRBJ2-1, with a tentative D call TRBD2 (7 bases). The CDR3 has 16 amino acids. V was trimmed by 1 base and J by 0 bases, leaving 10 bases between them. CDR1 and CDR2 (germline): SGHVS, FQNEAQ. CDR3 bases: TGTGCCAGCAGCTTAGGGCGGGGGCCCTCCTACAATGAGCAGTTCTTC. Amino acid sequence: CASSLGRGPSYNEQFF.

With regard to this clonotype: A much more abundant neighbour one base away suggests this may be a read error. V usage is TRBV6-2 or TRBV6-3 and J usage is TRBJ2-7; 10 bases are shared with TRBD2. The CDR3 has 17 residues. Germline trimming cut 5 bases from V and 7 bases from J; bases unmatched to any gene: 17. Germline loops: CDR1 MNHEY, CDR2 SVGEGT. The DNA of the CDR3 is TGTGCCAGCAGTAGTGGGACTAGCGTTAGCTCCTACAATGAGCAGTACTTC. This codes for CASSSGTSVSSYNEQYF.

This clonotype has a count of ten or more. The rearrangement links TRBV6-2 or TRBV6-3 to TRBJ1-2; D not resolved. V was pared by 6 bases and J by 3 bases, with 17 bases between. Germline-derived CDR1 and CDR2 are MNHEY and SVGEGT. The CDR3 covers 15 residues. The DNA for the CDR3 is TGTGCCAGCAGCCACCGGATTGTATGGGACTATGGCTACACCTTC. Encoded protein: CASSHRIVWDYGYTF.

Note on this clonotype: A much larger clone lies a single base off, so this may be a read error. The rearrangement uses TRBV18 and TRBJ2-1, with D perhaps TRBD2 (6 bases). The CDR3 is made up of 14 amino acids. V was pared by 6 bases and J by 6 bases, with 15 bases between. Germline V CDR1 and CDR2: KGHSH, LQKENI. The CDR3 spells CASSGLTGVNEQFF. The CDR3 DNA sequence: TGTGCCAGCTCCGGACTAACGGGGGTCAATGAGCAGTTCTTC.

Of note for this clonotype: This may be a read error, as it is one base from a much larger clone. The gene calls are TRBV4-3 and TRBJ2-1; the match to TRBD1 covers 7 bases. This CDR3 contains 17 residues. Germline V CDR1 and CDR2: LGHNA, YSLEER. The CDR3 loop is CASNQGGQPGPYNEQFF. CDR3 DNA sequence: TGCGCCAGCAACCAAGGGGGACAGCCTGGCCCTTACAATGAGCAGTTCTTC.

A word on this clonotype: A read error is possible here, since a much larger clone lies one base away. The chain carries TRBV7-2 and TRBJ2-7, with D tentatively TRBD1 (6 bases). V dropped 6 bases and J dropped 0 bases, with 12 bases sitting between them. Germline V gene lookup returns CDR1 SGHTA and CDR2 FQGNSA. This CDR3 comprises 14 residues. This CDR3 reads CASRIDRSSYEQYF. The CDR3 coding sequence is TGTGCCAGCAGGATCGACAGGAGCTCCTACGAGCAGTACTTC.

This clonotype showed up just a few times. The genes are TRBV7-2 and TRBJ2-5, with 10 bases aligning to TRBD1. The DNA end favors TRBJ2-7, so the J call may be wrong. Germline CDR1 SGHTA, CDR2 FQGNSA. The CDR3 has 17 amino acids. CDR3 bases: TGTGCCAGCAGCGTTACCGGTCGGCGGGACAGGGGAAACGAGCAGTACTTC. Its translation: CASSVTGRRDRGNEQYF.